This passage covers 26 T cell receptor beta chains from one sample sequenced in a study of regulatory T cells in long-lasting Graves disease. The time point denotes: persistent/refractory GD, antithyroid drugs over 5 years with positive TRAb. RNA from PBMCs was the source of the TCR library. The TCR beta library used iRepertoire HTBI primers with Arm-PCR amplification of CDR3. Via MiXCR, TCRdb re-called the multiplex PCR reads, giving one row per CDR3 protein. The table includes about 470,000 distinct CDR3 sequences, roughly 21% detected once. Specimen: peripheral blood mononuclear cells (PBMCs), collected when the disease was refractory, from a patient treated with antithyroid drugs. The receptor set was obtained from a female donor with Graves disease.

This clonotype occurred a few times. The chain uses TRBV6-1 and TRBJ1-3; 7 nucleotides match TRBD1. This CDR3 has 20 residues. Germline V gives CDR1 MNHNS, CDR2 SASEGT. The V gene end was trimmed by 8 bases and the J gene end by 0 bases; junction bases not matched to a gene: 22. As DNA, the CDR3 is TGTGCCAGCGGACCGGGACAGCGGTACGAAACCATTATCTCTGGAAACACCATATATTTT. Protein product: CASGPGQRYETIISGNTIYF.

This clonotype showed up many times. The chain links TRBV7-9 to TRBJ2-6; 9 nucleotides agree with TRBD1. Looked up from germline, CDR1 is SEHNR and CDR2 is FQNEAQ (reference sequence). Unmatched junction bases numbered 7, after V lost 6 bases and J lost 4 bases. The CDR3 has 16 residues. The chain's CDR3 is CASRLTGGEGANVLTF. The CDR3 DNA reads TGTGCCAGCAGGCTCACAGGGGGCGAAGGGGCCAACGTCCTGACTTTC. Complete variable domain (other parts from reference TRBV7-9 and TRBJ2-6): DTGVSQNPRHKITKRGQNVTFRCDPISEHNRLYWYRQTLGQGPEFLTYFQNEAQLEKSRLLSDRFSAERPKGSFSTLEIQRTEQGDSAMYLCASRLTGGEGANVLTFGAGSRLTVL.

This clonotype was picked up many times. The gene calls are TRBV7-9 and TRBJ1-1; 8 bases agree with TRBD1. CDR1 is SEHNR, CDR2 FQNEAQ, per germline (reference sequence). The V segment lost 6 bases and the J segment 1 base; nucleotides outside the gene matches: 7. CDR3 size: 15 residues. The CDR3 here is CASSPRGRGNTEAFF. CDR3 bases: TGTGCCAGCAGTCCCAGGGGGCGGGGGAACACTGAAGCTTTCTTT.

This clonotype appeared many times. This chain joins TRBV28 and TRBJ1-5; D may be TRBD1 (5 bases). Trimming shortened V by 5 bases and J by 0 bases, and 14 bases separated the two germline ends. Germline V gene sequence: CDR1 MDHEN, CDR2 SYDVKM. CDR3 size: 16 residues. CDR3 DNA: TGTGCCAGCAGTCTTCTGGAGGGGTATAGCAATCAGCCCCAGCATTTT. It yields the protein CASSLLEGYSNQPQHF.

J is TRBJ2-6 and V is TRBV14; no definite D call. The CDR3 is 16 residues long. Germline-derived CDR1 and CDR2 are SGHDN and FVKESK. The V end lost 1 base, the J end lost 2 bases, and 9 bases lay between the germline ends. This CDR3 is CASSQVWVAGANVLTF. The CDR3, as DNA: TGTGCCAGCAGCCAAGTCTGGGTCGCTGGGGCCAACGTCCTGACTTTC.

The sample holds one count of this clonotype. A much larger clone is a single base away; this may be a read error. The J gene is TRBJ2-5, the V gene TRBV6-2 or TRBV6-3; D is undetermined. The CDR3 spans 14 residues. Germline values: CDR1 MNHEY, CDR2 SVGEGT. V lost 5 bases and J 4 bases, leaving 14 bases between the germline ends. The CDR3 loop is CASSVGRSRETQYF. The CDR3, as DNA: TGTGCCAGCAGTGTTGGACGGTCCCGAGAGACCCAGTACTTC.

Comments on this clonotype: This may be a read error: a much more frequent sequence differs by one nucleotide. The CDR3 DNA sequence: TGTGGCAGCAAGGGGCGATGGAACACTGAAGCTTTCTTT. This encodes CGSKGRWNTEAFF. This chain links TRBV28 with TRBJ1-1, with a possible D match to TRBD1 (5 bases). From germline, CDR1 is MDHEN and CDR2 SYDVKM. This CDR3 has 13 amino acids.

V gene TRBV28 combines with J gene TRBJ2-3; tentative D call: TRBD1 (5 bases). Trimming took 4 bases from V and 2 from J, leaving 13 bases between them. The V gene's germline CDR1 is MDHEN and CDR2 SYDVKM. This CDR3 contains 15 residues. The CDR3 sequence: CASSSDTQFTDTQYF. CDR3 nucleotides: TGTGCCAGCAGTTCGGACACCCAGTTCACAGATACGCAGTATTTT.

The gene calls are TRBV12-3 or TRBV12-4 and TRBJ2-2; D is unclear. This CDR3 contains 18 residues. Trimming pared 8 bases from V and 0 bases from J, leaving 22 bases between. Here the CDR3 DNA reads TGTGCCAGCTCACCTATAGTCCACAGCCCCGCGAACACCGGGGAGCTGTTTTTT. It codes for CASSPIVHSPANTGELFF.

This clonotype was found a few times. The chain employs TRBV19 and TRBJ2-4, with 7 nucleotides matching TRBD2. The germline gives CDR1 LNHDA, CDR2 SQIVND (reference sequence). Trimming removed 7 bases from V and 1 base from J; junction bases left unmatched: 13. The CDR3 has 17 residues. The CDR3 loop reads CASTHRDRGGAKNIQYF. CDR3 nucleotides: TGTGCCAGTACCCACCGGGACCGGGGAGGGGCCAAAAACATTCAGTACTTC.

This clonotype was counted ten times or more. The chain uses TRBV12-3 or TRBV12-4 and TRBJ1-1, with TRBD1 identical over 7 bases. J lost 1 base, V lost 6 bases, and 2 bases had no gene match. CDR3 size: 13 residues. CDR3 bases: TGTGCCAGCAGCCGGACAGGGAACACTGAAGCTTTCTTT. Translated, it gives CASSRTGNTEAFF.

The rearrangement uses TRBV7-9 and TRBJ1-5; 9 bases agree with TRBD1. Trimming took 5 bases from V and 6 from J; bases not matched to a gene: 5. Germline lookup yields CDR1 SEHNR and CDR2 FQNEAQ (reference sequence). This CDR3 comprises 14 residues. CDR3 DNA sequence: TGTGCCAGCAGCATAGACAGGGGGACTCAGCCCCAGCATTTT. As protein: CASSIDRGTQPQHF.

This clonotype was counted ten times or more. This rearrangement joins TRBV28 to TRBJ2-5; 12 bases map to TRBD1. The CDR3 is made up of 16 amino acids. J was trimmed by 5 bases and V by 6 bases; bases with no gene match: 10. Germline CDR1 and CDR2: MDHEN and SYDVKM. The CDR3, as DNA: TGTGCCAGCAGCTACGATGGGACAGGGGGCTGGGAGACCCAGTACTTC. The encoded protein is CASSYDGTGGWETQYF.

This clonotype has ten or more counts. The J gene is TRBJ1-1, the V gene TRBV7-8; weak D call: TRBD1 (5 bases). Per the germline V gene, CDR1 is SGHVS and CDR2 is FQNEAQ. This CDR3 has 14 amino acids. V shed 5 bases and J shed 8 bases, with 18 bases lying between them. CDR3 sequence: CASSTSRGFSEAFF. CDR3 nucleotide sequence: TGTGCCAGCAGCACTAGTCGGGGGTTTTCGGAAGCTTTCTTT. The whole variable domain, remainder taken from reference TRBV7-8 and TRBJ1-1, is GAGVSQSPRYKVAKRGQDVALRCDPISGHVSLFWYQQALGQGPEFLTYFQNEAQLDKSGLPSDRFFAERPEGSVSTLKIQRTQQEDSAVYLCASSTSRGFSEAFFGQGTRLTVV.

In its sample, this clonotype was seen many times. The chain couples TRBV6-1 to TRBJ1-1; tentatively, D is TRBD1 (6 bases). Looked up from germline, CDR1 is MNHNS and CDR2 is SASEGT. The V end lost 10 bases, the J end lost 4 bases, and 19 bases lay between the germline ends. The CDR3 runs 14 residues. The chain's CDR3 is CATSRGSGATEAFF. As DNA, the CDR3 is TGTGCCACCTCCCGGGGTTCGGGGGCCACTGAAGCTTTCTTT.

This clonotype was recorded at least ten times. This chain uses TRBV7-9 with TRBJ2-7; D gene uncertain. In germline, CDR1 is SEHNR, CDR2 FQNEAQ (reference sequence). There are 12 residues in the CDR3. V was shortened by 4 bases and J by 3 bases, with 7 bases between the two germline ends. CDR3 region: CASSSDGYEQYF. The CDR3 region has the DNA TGTGCCAGCAGCTCCGACGGCTACGAGCAGTACTTC.

This clonotype was seen a few times. V and J are TRBV28 and TRBJ2-2; possible D gene TRBD1, 5 bases. With 4 bases removed from V and 6 bases from J, the gap between germline ends came to 12 bases. The CDR3 contains 14 residues. Germline CDR1 reads MDHEN; CDR2 reads SYDVKM. The CDR3 coding sequence is TGTGCCAGCAGTTGGGCAGGGTACCCCGGGGAGCTGTTTTTT. Translated: CASSWAGYPGELFF.

The chain is built from TRBV18 and TRBJ2-2; D gene unclear. V dropped 2 bases and J dropped 4 bases, with 11 bases sitting between them. Germline values: CDR1 KGHSH, CDR2 LQKENI. The CDR3 has 15 residues. The CDR3 coding sequence is TGTGCCAGCTCACCATCTGAAGTAGGCACCGGGGAGCTGTTTTTT. Protein: CASSPSEVGTGELFF.

A word on this clonotype: Relative to the germline gene, one junction end is altered; a read error may explain this. This chain uses TRBV6-5 with TRBJ2-3, with 9 bases aligning to TRBD2. Germline V lookup: CDR1 MNHEY, CDR2 SVGAGI. This CDR3 is built from 16 residues. The CDR3 loop is CASSYYSGRSTDTQYF. The CDR3 nucleotides are TGTGCCAGCAGCTACTATAGCGGGAGAAGCACAGATACGCAGTATTTT.

The chain is built from TRBV20-1 and TRBJ1-5; maybe TRBD1 (6 bases). CDR3 length equals 14 residues. Trimming removed 4 bases at V and 3 bases at J, with 13 bases between. Germline lookup yields CDR1 DFQATT and CDR2 SNEGSKA (reference sequence). The CDR3 sequence is CSAKQGPANQPQHF. The CDR3 DNA is TGCAGTGCTAAACAGGGCCCCGCCAATCAGCCCCAGCATTTT.

J is TRBJ1-3 and V is TRBV20-1; TRBD1 is a possible D gene (5 bases). Looked up from germline, CDR1 is DFQATT and CDR2 is SNEGSKA (reference sequence). The CDR3 is 16 amino acids. With 3 bases removed from V and 3 bases from J, the gap between germline ends came to 18 bases. The CDR3 reads CSASNVRGSVGNTIYF. Written as DNA, the CDR3 is TGCAGTGCTAGTAATGTTCGGGGGTCTGTTGGAAACACCATATATTTT.

This clonotype was detected ten times or more. V is TRBV28 and J is TRBJ1-5, with D unclear. The CDR3 has 14 amino acids. Between the trimmed V and J ends, which lost 1 base and 5 bases, there was a span of 9 bases. Germline values: CDR1 MDHEN, CDR2 SYDVKM. The CDR3, as DNA: TGTGCCAGCAGTTTATCGGAGTGGTATCAGCCCCAGCATTTT. Translated, it gives CASSLSEWYQPQHF.

V gene TRBV5-1 combines with J gene TRBJ1-1; D is perhaps TRBD1 (5 bases). CDR1 is SGHRS, CDR2 YFSETQ, per germline. V gave up 2 bases and J gave up 8 bases, with 13 bases separating them. The CDR3 sequence is 13 residues long. CDR3 protein: CASSFLGDPEAFF. The CDR3 nucleotides read TGCGCCAGCAGCTTCCTCGGGGACCCCGAAGCTTTCTTT. Full variable domain (remainder filled in from reference TRBV5-1 and TRBJ1-1): KAGVTQTPRYLIKTRGQQVTLSCSPISGHRSVSWYQQTPGQGLQFLFEYFSETQRNKGNFPGRFSGRQFSNSRSEMNVSTLELGDSALYLCASSFLGDPEAFFGQGTRLTVV.

This clonotype was observed a few times. The chain is built from TRBV29-1 and TRBJ1-3; D is possibly TRBD1 (5 bases). The V gene lost 1 base and the J gene lost 3 bases, with 10 bases spanning the gap. The CDR3 covers 14 residues. CDR1 and CDR2 from the germline V gene are SQVTM and ANQGSEA. The CDR3 spells CSVEGGEGGNTIYF. CDR3 sequence (DNA): TGCAGCGTTGAAGGAGGGGAAGGTGGAAACACCATATATTTT.

This clonotype was observed at least ten times. The chain carries TRBV2 and TRBJ2-2, with 8 bases fitting TRBD1. V was pared by 6 bases and J by 5 bases, with 8 bases of the junction left unmatched. Germline CDR1 SNHLY, CDR2 FYNNEI. This CDR3 is built from 15 residues. This chain's CDR3 is CASSLQGVRTGELFF. CDR3 coding DNA: TGTGCCAGCAGCTTACAGGGGGTGAGGACCGGGGAGCTGTTTTTT.

This clonotype was seen ten or more times. The chain carries TRBV12-3 or TRBV12-4 and TRBJ1-1, with a tentative D call TRBD1 (5 bases). The CDR3 contains 15 residues. Deletions cut 7 bases from V and 6 bases from J, with 21 bases between. The CDR3 protein is CASNFRRDEAPEAFF. The CDR3 DNA follows: TGTGCCAGCAACTTCCGCCGGGACGAGGCTCCTGAAGCTTTCTTT.